Following are 20 T cell receptor beta chains from one sample sequenced in a study of cytotoxic CD8 clonotypes in ibrutinib-treated CLL. Using immunoSEQ multiplex PCR, the repertoire was profiled, and TCRdb retains in-frame clones only, with some absent. The data hold about 76,000 clones, with about 86% observed a single time. The sample here was PBMCs, taken before ibrutinib treatment. The receptors stem from a human donor with chronic lymphocytic leukemia.

The chain combines TRBV9 with TRBJ2-1, with TRBD2 matching over 10 bases. Trimming took 2 bases from V and 9 from J; bases not matched to a gene: 8. In germline, CDR1 is SGDLS, CDR2 YYNGEE. CDR3 length: 15 amino acids. In DNA form, the CDR3 reads TGTGCCAGCAGCGTTGAGCTAGCGGGAGCAACTGAGCAGTTCTTC. Protein: CASSVELAGATEQFF.

A single count supports this clone. V gene TRBV4-3 combines with J gene TRBJ2-5; no firm D call. This CDR3 region has 13 residues. Germline CDR1 is LGHNA and CDR2 is YSLEER. The germline V and J ends were trimmed by 0 bases and 4 bases, with 6 bases remaining between them. CDR3 in DNA: TGCGCCAGCAGCCAAGAATTGTTAGAGACCCAGTACTTC. Translating gives CASSQELLETQYF.

The rearrangement joins TRBV19 to TRBJ1-5; 12 positions agree with TRBD1. V was pared by 7 bases and J by 5 bases, with 6 bases of the junction left unmatched. CDR1 is LNHDA, CDR2 SQIVND, per germline (reference sequence). There are 15 residues in the CDR3. CDR3 coding DNA: TGTGCCAGTATGTTAGGGACAGGGGGCTATCAGCCCCAGCATTTT. It is translated as CASMLGTGGYQPQHF.

This chain uses TRBV20-1 with TRBJ2-3; no firm D call. Trimming pared 3 bases from V and 2 bases from J, leaving 0 bases between. The CDR3 consists of 10 residues. Germline CDR1 and CDR2: DFQATT and SNEGSKA (reference sequence). The CDR3 is CSASTDTQYF. The CDR3 DNA sequence: TGCAGTGCTAGCACAGATACGCAGTATTTT.

The CDR3 coding sequence is TGTGCCAGCAGTGACAGGATACACTCCTACGAGCAGTACTTC. Its protein is CASSDRIHSYEQYF. The genes are TRBV2 and TRBJ2-7; D gene ambiguous. The CDR3 is made up of 14 amino acids. Germline-derived CDR1 and CDR2 are SNHLY and FYNNEI. Trimming removed 3 bases at V and 0 bases at J, with 9 bases between.

The chain employs TRBV6-5 and TRBJ1-2; possible D gene TRBD1, 5 bases. CDR3 length: 12 amino acids. CDR1 is MNHEY and CDR2 is SVGAGI in the germline V gene. Trimming took off 2 bases at V and 6 bases at J, with 7 bases between the two ends. CDR3 sequence: CASSYKGDGYTF. The CDR3 DNA reads TGTGCCAGCAGTTACAAAGGGGATGGCTACACCTTC.

V usage is TRBV14 and J usage is TRBJ1-1; D is uncertain. Trimming shortened V by 2 bases and J by 0 bases, and 4 bases separated the two germline ends. The CDR3 has 13 amino acids. CDR1 is SGHDN and CDR2 is FVKESK in the germline V gene. CDR3 region: CASSQTVNTEAFF. CDR3 sequence (DNA): TGTGCCAGCAGCCAAACAGTGAACACTGAAGCTTTCTTT.

The rearrangement joins TRBV7-9 to TRBJ2-5; no clear D gene. Germline V CDR1 and CDR2: SEHNR, FQNEAQ (reference sequence). Trimming pared 2 bases from V and 6 bases from J, leaving 16 bases between. This CDR3 comprises 15 residues. This chain's CDR3 is CASSLIGRTDQTQYF. The CDR3 bases are TGTGCCAGCAGCTTAATTGGTCGAACAGACCAGACCCAGTACTTC.

The chain joins TRBV7-7 to TRBJ2-1; D not resolved. Germline assignment: CDR1 SSHAT and CDR2 FNYEAQ (reference sequence). CDR3 length: 13 residues. V lost 1 base to trimming and J lost 6 bases, with 7 bases between them. The CDR3 DNA follows: TGTGCCAGCAGCTTAGTGTCAGCCAATGAGCAGTTCTTC. Amino acid sequence: CASSLVSANEQFF.

The table lists this clone with a few counts. This chain connects TRBV19 to TRBJ1-1; D is uncertain. Trimming left V 4 bases short and J 1 base short, with 13 bases between. CDR1 is LNHDA and CDR2 is SQIVND in the germline V gene (reference sequence). This CDR3 comprises 15 residues. CDR3 DNA: TGTGCCAGTAGTACTTTACCACGGACGAACACTGAAGCTTTCTTT. Translation gives CASSTLPRTNTEAFF.

The chain couples TRBV5-4 to TRBJ2-7, with D unclear. In germline, CDR1 is SGHNT, CDR2 YYREEE (reference sequence). This CDR3 region has 11 residues. V was shortened by 4 bases and J by 0 bases, with 2 bases between the two germline ends. CDR3: CASSDSYEQYF. The CDR3 DNA is TGTGCCAGCAGCGACTCCTACGAGCAGTACTTC.

The chain combines TRBV28 with TRBJ1-5; TRBD1 matches at 8 bases. The CDR3 has 17 amino acids. Looked up from germline, CDR1 is MDHEN and CDR2 is SYDVKM. V shed 3 bases, J shed 1 base, and the junction held 8 bases outside the gene matches. Here the CDR3 reads CASSFVRGRHSNQPQHF. The CDR3 DNA sequence: TGTGCCAGCAGTTTTGTCAGGGGGCGGCACAGCAATCAGCCCCAGCATTTT.

The chain links TRBV7-8 to TRBJ1-1; D gene ambiguous. Trimming stripped 4 bases from V and 0 bases from J, with 9 bases between. CDR3 length: 14 amino acids. Germline V gives CDR1 SGHVS, CDR2 FQNEAQ. CDR3 loop: CASSSLDLNTEAFF. In nucleotides, the CDR3 is TGTGCCAGCAGCTCGTTGGATCTGAACACTGAAGCTTTCTTT.

The V call is TRBV18, the J call TRBJ1-2; perhaps TRBD1 as D (6 bases). Trimming took 3 bases from V and 4 from J, leaving 12 bases between them. The CDR3 runs to 14 residues. Germline V gene data show CDR1 as KGHSH and CDR2 as LQKENI. Here the CDR3 DNA reads TGTGCCAGCTCACCCCTGGGCAGGGGCTATGGCTACACCTTC. Amino acid sequence: CASSPLGRGYGYTF.

The rearrangement links TRBV19 to TRBJ1-3; D is possibly TRBD1 (5 bases). Trimming cost V 7 bases and J 0 bases, with 22 bases left between them. CDR3 length equals 18 residues. Germline CDR1 LNHDA, CDR2 SQIVND (reference sequence). The CDR3 protein is CASKGLVGELNSGNTIYF. CDR3 sequence (DNA): TGTGCCAGTAAAGGTCTTGTGGGGGAATTGAACTCTGGAAACACCATATATTTT.

This clone was counted between two and nine times. The rearrangement joins TRBV12-5 to TRBJ2-2, with D perhaps TRBD2 (6 bases). CDR1 is LGHNT and CDR2 is FRNRAP in the germline V gene. Trimming removed 6 bases at V and 5 bases at J, with 13 bases between. CDR3 size: 14 residues. CDR3 protein: CASGPSGSTGELFF. In DNA, the CDR3 is TGTGCTAGTGGACCAAGCGGGTCAACCGGGGAGCTGTTTTTT.

This chain links TRBV28 with TRBJ1-5; TRBD1 might be the D (6 bases). Germline CDR1 MDHEN, CDR2 SYDVKM. Between the trimmed V and J ends, which lost 2 bases and 3 bases, there was a span of 11 bases. This CDR3 contains 15 residues. CDR3: CASSLRDRFNQPQHF. In DNA form, the CDR3 reads TGTGCCAGCAGTTTACGCGACAGGTTCAATCAGCCCCAGCATTTT.

The genes are TRBV27 and TRBJ1-1; no clear D gene. V was shortened by 0 bases and J by 5 bases, with 7 bases between the two germline ends. CDR3 length: 13 amino acids. The V gene's germline CDR1 is MNHEY and CDR2 SMNVEV (reference sequence). Written as DNA, the CDR3 is TGTGCCAGCAGTTTATCTCGACATACTGAAGCTTTCTTT. Protein product: CASSLSRHTEAFF.

The V and J genes are TRBV5-5 and TRBJ1-1; 8 positions agree with TRBD1. This CDR3 has 16 residues. V lost 0 bases and J lost 4; bases outside the gene matches: 8. Germline V lookup: CDR1 SGHKS, CDR2 YYEKEE (reference sequence). This CDR3 reads CASSLDPQGVGTEAFF. Here the CDR3 DNA reads TGTGCCAGCAGCTTGGACCCACAGGGGGTGGGCACTGAAGCTTTCTTT.

This sequence joins TRBV11-2 and TRBJ2-1; 7 bases agree with TRBD1. This CDR3 is 15 amino acids long. CDR1 and CDR2 from the germline V gene are SGHAT and FQNNGV. V was clipped by 3 bases and J by 0 bases; unmatched bases: 2. CDR3 sequence: CASSFNRGSYNEQFF. In DNA, the CDR3 is TGTGCCAGCAGCTTTAACAGGGGCTCCTACAATGAGCAGTTCTTC.